The 17 T cell receptor beta chains below come from one sample, sequenced in a study of blood T cell repertoires in COVID-19. The table came from immunoSEQ multiplex PCR; TCRdb's copy has only in-frame clones and leaves some out. The sample holds about 330,000 clones, over 75% seen once. The material sequenced was PBMCs or T cells enriched from blood (not recorded which). All receptors derive from a woman in her 30s who had recovered from COVID-19.

The chain employs TRBV29-1 and TRBJ2-1, with 7 nucleotides matching TRBD1. The CDR3 has 15 residues. Germline V gene data show CDR1 as SQVTM and CDR2 as ANQGSEA. V was clipped by 4 bases and J by 3 bases; unmatched bases: 9. CDR3: CSVGLPDRVYNEQFF. The CDR3 DNA reads as TGCAGCGTTGGTCTTCCAGACAGGGTCTACAATGAGCAGTTCTTC.

This chain joins TRBV11-2 and TRBJ2-1; D call uncertain. From germline, CDR1 is SGHAT and CDR2 FQNNGV. The CDR3 runs 11 residues. Trimming removed 2 bases at V and 8 bases at J, with 4 bases between. The CDR3 region is CASSLLDEQFF. DNA for the CDR3: TGTGCCAGCAGCTTATTAGATGAGCAGTTCTTC. Filled out from reference TRBV11-2 and TRBJ2-1, the complete variable domain reads EAGVAQSPRYKIIEKRQSVAFWCNPISGHATLYWYQQILGQGPKLLIQFQNNGVVDDSQLPKDRFSAERLKGVDSTLKIQPAKLEDSAVYLCASSLLDEQFFGPGTRLTVL.

The chain has TRBV11-2 and TRBJ1-6; D unresolved. The CDR3 extends over 14 amino acids. Germline assignment: CDR1 SGHAT and CDR2 FQNNGV. Trimming pared 1 base from V and 4 bases from J, leaving 5 bases between. The CDR3 coding sequence is TGTGCCAGCAGCTTAGGAGGTTATAATTCACCCCTCCACTTT. The encoded protein is CASSLGGYNSPLHF. Full variable domain (rest looked up from reference TRBV11-2 and TRBJ1-6): EAGVAQSPRYKIIEKRQSVAFWCNPISGHATLYWYQQILGQGPKLLIQFQNNGVVDDSQLPKDRFSAERLKGVDSTLKIQPAKLEDSAVYLCASSLGGYNSPLHFGNGTRLTVT.

V gene TRBV5-1 combines with J gene TRBJ2-7; 8 bases match TRBD1. Germline-derived CDR1 and CDR2 are SGHRS and YFSETQ. Losses at the gene ends were 1 base for V and 0 bases for J; bases not matched to a gene: 12. The CDR3 runs to 18 residues. The CDR3 spells CASSLKVLGQASSYEQYF. The CDR3 DNA sequence: TGCGCCAGCAGCTTGAAGGTTCTGGGACAGGCCAGCTCCTACGAGCAGTACTTC.

V is TRBV7-2 and J is TRBJ1-2; 11 bases match TRBD1. V lost 5 bases and J lost 8; bases outside the gene matches: 7. The CDR3 consists of 14 residues. Germline V gene lookup returns CDR1 SGHTA and CDR2 FQGNSA. The CDR3 coding sequence is TGTGCCAGCAGCCCCGGACAGGGGGCACGGGGCTACACCTTC. It is translated as CASSPGQGARGYTF.

The chain couples TRBV7-2 to TRBJ2-1; TRBD2 matches 8 bases. V lost 3 bases to trimming and J lost 7 bases; unmatched junction nucleotides: 11. CDR1 is SGHTA, CDR2 FQGNSA, per germline. This CDR3 region has 16 residues. CDR3 sequence: CASSFVAGGFGNEQFF. The DNA for the CDR3 is TGTGCCAGCAGCTTCGTGGCGGGGGGATTTGGAAATGAGCAGTTCTTC.

Concerning this clone itself: Other DNA variants within this sample encode the same CDR3. The chain uses TRBV7-8 and TRBJ1-4; 8 bases align to TRBD1. V shed 5 bases, J shed 3 bases, and the junction held 5 bases outside the gene matches. The CDR3 totals 15 residues. CDR1 and CDR2 (germline): SGHVS, FQNEAQ. CDR3 sequence reads: CASSPRQGPNEKLFF. In nucleotides, the CDR3 is TGTGCCAGCAGCCCACGACAGGGGCCTAATGAAAAACTGTTTTTT.

Comment on this clone: The same CDR3 is also encoded by other DNA sequences in this sample. CDR3 DNA sequence: TGTGCCAGTAGCGAAGGGGGAGCGGAGACCCAGTACTTC. Translating it yields CASSEGGAETQYF. V usage is TRBV19 and J usage is TRBJ2-5, with D maybe TRBD1 (6 bases). Germline V gene sequence: CDR1 LNHDA, CDR2 SQIVND (reference sequence). Trimming took off 6 bases at V and 5 bases at J, with 13 bases between the two ends. CDR3 length: 13 residues.

J is TRBJ1-1 and V is TRBV10-2; no clear D gene. This CDR3 has 14 residues. The ends were cut back, 3 bases at V and 7 bases at J, with 15 bases in the middle. From germline, CDR1 is WSHSY and CDR2 SAAADI. The CDR3 coding sequence is TGCGCCAGCAGTGATTTCTCCCGAGGTGATGAAGCTTTCTTT. Amino acid sequence: CASSDFSRGDEAFF.

V gene TRBV5-4 combines with J gene TRBJ1-3; maybe TRBD1 (5 bases). Trimming left V 0 bases short and J 4 bases short, with 11 bases between. This CDR3 region has 15 residues. Germline V gene lookup returns CDR1 SGHNT and CDR2 YYREEE (reference sequence). In DNA form, the CDR3 reads TGTGCCAGCAGCTTGGGGGCAGGGTGGGGAAACACCATATATTTT. Translated: CASSLGAGWGNTIYF.

The J gene is TRBJ1-1, the V gene TRBV29-1; TRBD1 is a possible D gene (6 bases). The V gene's germline CDR1 is SQVTM and CDR2 ANQGSEA. CDR3 size: 11 residues. Between the trimmed V and J ends, which lost 8 bases and 2 bases, there was a span of 9 bases. Here the CDR3 DNA reads TGCAGCTCAGGGGTCAACACTGAAGCTTTCTTT. As protein: CSSGVNTEAFF. Variable domain in full (rest from reference TRBV29-1 and TRBJ1-1): SAVISQKPSRDICQRGTSLTIQCQVDSQVTMMFWYRQQPGQSLTLIATANQGSEATYESGFVIDKFPISRPNLTFSTLTVSNMSPEDSSIYLCSSGVNTEAFFGQGTRLTVV.

The V gene is TRBV28, the J gene TRBJ1-6, with no clear D. This CDR3 region has 16 residues. The germline CDR1 and CDR2 sequences are MDHEN and SYDVKM. The germline V and J ends were trimmed by 7 bases and 7 bases, with 20 bases remaining between them. The CDR3 reads CASTLGETAMNSPLHF. CDR3 bases: TGTGCCAGCACCTTGGGAGAAACCGCTATGAATTCACCCCTCCACTTT.

The rearrangement links TRBV7-8 to TRBJ1-5; 10 bases agree with TRBD1. Per the germline V gene, CDR1 is SGHVS and CDR2 is FQNEAQ. The CDR3 is 14 residues long. The V and J ends lost 4 bases and 9 bases, in that order; junction bases with no gene match: 6. The CDR3 reads CASSYDRGPGPQHF. The CDR3 DNA is TGTGCCAGCAGCTACGACAGGGGGCCGGGGCCCCAGCATTTT.

This clone has just one count. The chain combines TRBV5-1 with TRBJ2-2; 7 bases align to TRBD2. This CDR3 spans 16 amino acids. Trimming removed 0 bases from V and 5 bases from J; junction bases left unmatched: 7. CDR1 and CDR2 (germline): SGHRS, YFSETQ. CDR3 DNA sequence: TGCGCCAGCAGCTTGGAACGCGGGGGAAGGACCGGGGAGCTGTTTTTT. This sequence encodes CASSLERGGRTGELFF. The complete variable domain, with remaining parts taken from reference TRBV5-1 and TRBJ2-2, reads KAGVTQTPRYLIKTRGQQVTLSCSPISGHRSVSWYQQTPGQGLQFLFEYFSETQRNKGNFPGRFSGRQFSNSRSEMNVSTLELGDSALYLCASSLERGGRTGELFFGEGSRLTVL.

This sequence joins TRBV5-4 and TRBJ2-7, with 8 bases fitting TRBD2. This CDR3 is 15 amino acids long. V dropped 3 bases and J dropped 0; count of bases not matched to a gene: 5. The germline gives CDR1 SGHNT, CDR2 YYREEE (reference sequence). The CDR3 nucleotides read TGTGCCAGCAGCTCCGGGAGGGGGAGCTCCTACGAGCAGTACTTC. Its translation: CASSSGRGSSYEQYF.

The chain couples TRBV19 to TRBJ1-1; tentatively, D is TRBD1 (6 bases). V lost 4 bases, J lost 4 bases, and 16 bases lay in between. This CDR3 is 15 amino acids long. Germline V gene lookup returns CDR1 LNHDA and CDR2 SQIVND (reference sequence). The chain's CDR3 is CASSTLGGGGTEAFF. CDR3 coding DNA: TGTGCCAGTAGTACTCTAGGGGGAGGGGGCACTGAAGCTTTCTTT. Supplemented by reference TRBV19 and TRBJ1-1, the full variable domain reads DGGITQSPKYLFRKEGQNVTLSCEQNLNHDAMYWYRQDPGQGLRLIYYSQIVNDFQKGDIAEGYSVSREKKESFPLTVTSAQKNPTAFYLCASSTLGGGGTEAFFGQGTRLTVV.

J is TRBJ1-5 and V is TRBV4-3; D is ambiguous. The CDR3 runs 13 residues. Trimming pared 4 bases from V and 8 bases from J, leaving 12 bases between. Germline V gene data show CDR1 as LGHNA and CDR2 as YSLEER. CDR3 protein: CASSLQRWEPQHF. CDR3 sequence (DNA): TGCGCCAGCAGCCTCCAGCGGTGGGAGCCCCAGCATTTT.